This T cell receptor (beta chain) was captured in a study of T cell repertoires in ileal Crohn's disease. Background on the study: Every patient was operated on for stricturing (roughly 60%) or penetrating (39%) complications. TCRB immunosequencing input was approximately 450 nanograms of biopsy DNA per sample.

The study's findings and limits: Sorted CD8 T cells held more high-frequency clones than CD4.

With respect to this clone: Antigen unknown.

TCRdb's table, derived via immunoSEQ multiplex PCR, lists solely in-frame clones and lacks some. This table has over 2,000 clones, 93% appearing once. This CDR3 is built from 14 residues. Between the trimmed V and J ends, which lost 9 bases and 1 base, there was a span of 14 bases. In germline, CDR1 is MNHNY, CDR2 SVGAGI (reference sequence). Described time point: inflamed ileum from the surgical specimen. The genes are TRBV6-6 and TRBJ2-3; a weak D match, TRBD2 (6 bases). The specimen was ileal tissue. The receptor comes from an adult with Crohn's disease. The CDR3 coding sequence is TGTGCCAGTCGGTGGGGACTCCGCACAGATACGCAGTATTTT. It specifies CASRWGLRTDTQYF.